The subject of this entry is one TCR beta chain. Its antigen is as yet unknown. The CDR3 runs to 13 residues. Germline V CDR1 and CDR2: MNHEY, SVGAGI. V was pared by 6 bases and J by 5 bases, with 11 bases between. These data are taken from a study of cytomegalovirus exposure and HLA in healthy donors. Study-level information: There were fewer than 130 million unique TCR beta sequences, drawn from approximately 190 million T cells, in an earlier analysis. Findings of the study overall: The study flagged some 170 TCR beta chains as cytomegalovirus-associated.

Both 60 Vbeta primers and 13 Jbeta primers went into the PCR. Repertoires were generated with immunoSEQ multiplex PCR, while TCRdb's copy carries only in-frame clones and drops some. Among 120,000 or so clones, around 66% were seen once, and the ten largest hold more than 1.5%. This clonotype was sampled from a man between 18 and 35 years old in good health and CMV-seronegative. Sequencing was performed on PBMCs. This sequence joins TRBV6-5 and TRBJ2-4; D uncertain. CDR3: CASSSGTQNIQYF. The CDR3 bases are TGTGCCAGCAGCAGTGGTACCCAAAACATTCAGTACTTC.